The 18 T cell receptor beta chains below were found in one sample sequenced in a study of T cell responses to AZD1222 COVID-19 vaccine. Libraries were prepared by immunoSEQ multiplex PCR; TCRdb keeps only in-frame clonotypes and omits some of them. The sample includes some 150,000 clones, 90% seen only once; the top ten take about 1.7%. The sample in question was peripheral blood, obtained on day 0 of AZD1222 vaccination. Receptors originate from an adult in good health.

The chain links TRBV4-3 to TRBJ1-3; D may be TRBD1 (5 bases). The V end lost 6 bases, the J end lost 2 bases, and 14 bases lay between the germline ends. The CDR3 is 15 amino acids. The germline V gene has CDR1 LGHNA and CDR2 YSLEER. The CDR3 sequence: CASSERAGPGNTIYF. The CDR3 nucleotides read TGCGCCAGCAGTGAAAGGGCAGGGCCTGGAAACACCATATATTTT.

The CDR3 region has the DNA TGTGCCAGCAGTTACGGCCAGGTGCAGTACTTC. It translates to CASSYGQVQYF. The V call is TRBV6-2 or TRBV6-3, the J call TRBJ2-7; no definite D call. This CDR3 comprises 11 residues. Between the trimmed V and J ends, which lost 2 bases and 9 bases, there was a span of 8 bases. Germline CDR1 MNHEY, CDR2 SVGEGT.

The chain carries TRBV7-8 and TRBJ1-5; D not resolved. Trimming removed 3 bases at V and 3 bases at J, with 9 bases between. This CDR3 has 14 amino acids. CDR1 SGHVS and CDR2 FQNEAQ come from the germline V gene. The CDR3 DNA reads as TGTGCCAGCAGCTTGAGCGGTCCCAATCAGCCCCAGCATTTT. It yields the protein CASSLSGPNQPQHF.

The V and J genes are TRBV7-9 and TRBJ1-1, with TRBD1 matching over 7 bases. Looked up from germline, CDR1 is SEHNR and CDR2 is FQNEAQ (reference sequence). V trimming: 8 bases; J trimming: 6 bases; junction bases outside the gene matches: 12. The CDR3 loop spans 14 amino acids. CDR3 bases: TGTGCCAGCCTAAAACGCGGGCAGGGGGCTGAAGCTTTCTTT. Protein product: CASLKRGQGAEAFF.

The chain has TRBV7-2 and TRBJ1-4; no clear D gene. There are 15 residues in the CDR3. Germline-derived CDR1 and CDR2 are SGHTA and FQGNSA. The V end was cut by 6 bases, the J end by 0 bases, with 11 bases between. The CDR3 sequence: CASSRSAATNEKLFF. CDR3 bases: TGTGCCAGCAGTCGATCGGCAGCAACTAATGAAAAACTGTTTTTT.

The rearrangement joins TRBV7-9 to TRBJ2-7; 8 bases align to TRBD1. After removal of 5 bases from V and 2 bases from J, the junction contained 5 bases not matched to a gene. Germline assignment: CDR1 SEHNR and CDR2 FQNEAQ (reference sequence). There are 14 residues in the CDR3. The CDR3 bases are TGTGCCAGCAGCGACCGACAGGGGACCTACGAGCAGTACTTC. It codes for CASSDRQGTYEQYF. The variable domain in full, with the rest retrieved from reference TRBV7-9 and TRBJ2-7, is DTGVSQNPRHKITKRGQNVTFRCDPISEHNRLYWYRQTLGQGPEFLTYFQNEAQLEKSRLLSDRFSAERPKGSFSTLEIQRTEQGDSAMYLCASSDRQGTYEQYFGPGTRLTVT.

The chain carries TRBV19 and TRBJ2-1; 10 bases agree with TRBD2. CDR1 is LNHDA, CDR2 SQIVND, per germline (reference sequence). This CDR3 has 16 residues. J gave up 8 bases and V 3 bases, and 10 bases lay outside the gene matches. The CDR3, as DNA: TGTGCCAGTAGTATCTTAAGGGGGACTAGCGTCGATGAGCAGTTCTTC. Amino acids: CASSILRGTSVDEQFF.

J is TRBJ2-1 and V is TRBV27, with 7 nucleotides matching TRBD2. In germline, CDR1 is MNHEY, CDR2 SMNVEV (reference sequence). The V gene end was trimmed by 4 bases and the J gene end by 0 bases; junction bases not matched to a gene: 6. The CDR3 length is 16 residues. The CDR3 sequence is CASSSGLAVSYNEQFF. CDR3 bases: TGTGCCAGCAGTTCCGGGCTAGCGGTCTCCTACAATGAGCAGTTCTTC.

The genes are TRBV2 and TRBJ2-1; tentatively, D is TRBD2 (5 bases). V was shortened by 7 bases and J by 4 bases, with 11 bases between the two germline ends. CDR1 is SNHLY and CDR2 is FYNNEI in the germline V gene. The CDR3 is 13 amino acids. The CDR3 sequence is CASMLATYNEQFF. In DNA form, the CDR3 reads TGTGCCAGCATGCTAGCCACTTACAATGAGCAGTTCTTC.

This clone was counted a single time. The chain combines TRBV4-3 with TRBJ2-1; 9 positions agree with TRBD2. V was pared by 0 bases and J by 7 bases, with 4 bases of the junction left unmatched. This CDR3 spans 15 amino acids. Germline V gene sequence: CDR1 LGHNA, CDR2 YSLEER. The DNA of the CDR3 is TGCGCCAGCAGCCAAGATAGCGGGAGACCAAATGAGCAGTTCTTC. Its protein product is CASSQDSGRPNEQFF.

The gene calls are TRBV4-3 and TRBJ1-1, with TRBD1 as a possible D gene (5 bases). The germline gives CDR1 LGHNA, CDR2 YSLEER. The CDR3 spans 13 residues. The V end was cut by 0 bases, the J end by 5 bases, with 7 bases between. CDR3: CASSQDRGTEAFF. In DNA form, the CDR3 reads TGCGCCAGCAGCCAAGATCGGGGGACTGAAGCTTTCTTT.

V gene TRBV6-5 combines with J gene TRBJ1-1; D not resolved. CDR1 MNHEY and CDR2 SVGAGI come from the germline V gene. The CDR3 totals 12 residues. V shed 6 bases and J shed 5 bases, with 10 bases lying between them. The CDR3 coding sequence is TGTGCCAGCAGGCACCTTGGGACTGAAGCTTTCTTT. Translation: CASRHLGTEAFF.

The chain carries TRBV19 and TRBJ1-5; 11 bases line up with TRBD1. The J segment lost 8 bases and the V segment lost 3 bases, leaving 6 bases of the junction unmatched. Germline V gene lookup returns CDR1 LNHDA and CDR2 SQIVND (reference sequence). CDR3 length: 15 amino acids. The CDR3 DNA sequence: TGTGCCAGTAGTATGGGACAGGGGGGATTAGAGCCCCAGCATTTT. This sequence encodes CASSMGQGGLEPQHF.

The CDR3 sequence is CASMGQGEQFF. The CDR3 region has the DNA TGTGCCAGCATGGGACAGGGTGAGCAGTTCTTC. The chain uses TRBV4-2 and TRBJ2-1; 9 bases fit TRBD1. After removal of 7 bases from V and 9 bases from J, the junction contained 1 base not matched to a gene. The CDR3 has 11 amino acids. CDR1 and CDR2 (germline): LGHNA, YNFKEQ.

The V call is TRBV27, the J call TRBJ2-7, with 7 positions matching TRBD1. Unmatched junction bases numbered 3, after V lost 5 bases and J lost 2 bases. This CDR3 comprises 13 residues. Germline V gives CDR1 MNHEY, CDR2 SMNVEV (reference sequence). CDR3 protein: CASSRQGPYEQYF. The DNA for the CDR3 is TGTGCCAGCAGTCGACAGGGTCCCTACGAGCAGTACTTC.

This clone turned up a few times. The J gene is TRBJ2-7, the V gene TRBV27; TRBD1 is a possible D gene (5 bases). The CDR3 length is 14 residues. CDR1 and CDR2 (germline): MNHEY, SMNVEV (reference sequence). V lost 0 bases and J lost 5, with 11 bases in between. CDR3: CASSLSLPDNEQYF. The CDR3 nucleotides are TGTGCCAGCAGTTTATCTCTGCCGGACAACGAGCAGTACTTC.

The rearrangement links TRBV5-6 to TRBJ2-7; the match to TRBD2 covers 7 bases. The germline V gene encodes CDR1 SGHDT and CDR2 YYEEEE. This CDR3 is built from 16 residues. Trimming cost V 4 bases and J 3 bases; bases outside gene matches: 13. The CDR3 nucleotides are TGTGCCAGCAGCCCCGGACCCACGGCGGGAGTCTACGAGCAGTACTTC. Amino acid sequence: CASSPGPTAGVYEQYF.

The rearrangement uses TRBV5-5 and TRBJ1-1; 7 nucleotides line up with TRBD1. This CDR3 is 13 amino acids long. V was pared by 4 bases and J by 1 base, with 1 base of the junction left unmatched. Per the germline V gene, CDR1 is SGHKS and CDR2 is YYEKEE (reference sequence). CDR3 loop: CASSRQGNTEAFF. CDR3 DNA sequence: TGTGCCAGCAGCAGACAGGGGAACACTGAAGCTTTCTTT.